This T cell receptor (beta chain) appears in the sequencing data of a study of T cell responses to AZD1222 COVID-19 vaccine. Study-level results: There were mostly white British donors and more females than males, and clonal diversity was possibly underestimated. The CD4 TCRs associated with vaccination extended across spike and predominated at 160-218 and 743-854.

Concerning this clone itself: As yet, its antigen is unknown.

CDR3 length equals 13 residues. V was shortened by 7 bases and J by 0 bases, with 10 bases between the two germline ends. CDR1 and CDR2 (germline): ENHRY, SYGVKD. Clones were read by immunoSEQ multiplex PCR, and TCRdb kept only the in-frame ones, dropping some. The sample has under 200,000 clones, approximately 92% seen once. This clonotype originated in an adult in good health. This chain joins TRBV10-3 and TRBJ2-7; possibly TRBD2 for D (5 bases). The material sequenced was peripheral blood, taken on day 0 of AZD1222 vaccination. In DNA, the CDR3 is TGTGCCATCAATGGTGGGAGCTCCTACGAGCAGTACTTC. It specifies CAINGGSSYEQYF.